What follows is one T cell receptor (beta chain) and its context. The antigen is not known. Germline values: CDR1 SGHRS, CDR2 YFSETQ. The CDR3 length is 13 residues. The ends were cut back, 2 bases at V and 5 bases at J, with 10 bases in the middle. The sample originates from a study of Ad26.COV2.S vaccination and SARS-CoV-2 variants. Study findings and constraints: Vaccine recipients and placebo recipients showed similar non-spike TCR breadth.

Clones were sequenced by immunoSEQ multiplex PCR, and TCRdb holds only the in-frame ones, with some missing. In the table there are around 45,000 clones, about 83% of which are singletons. Material: peripheral blood, obtained after recovery from COVID-19. V gene TRBV5-1 combines with J gene TRBJ2-5; possible D gene TRBD2, 6 bases. This clonotype originated in a human donor who had recovered from COVID-19. The CDR3 here is CASSLASGETQYF. DNA for the CDR3: TGCGCCAGCAGCTTAGCCAGCGGGGAGACCCAGTACTTC.